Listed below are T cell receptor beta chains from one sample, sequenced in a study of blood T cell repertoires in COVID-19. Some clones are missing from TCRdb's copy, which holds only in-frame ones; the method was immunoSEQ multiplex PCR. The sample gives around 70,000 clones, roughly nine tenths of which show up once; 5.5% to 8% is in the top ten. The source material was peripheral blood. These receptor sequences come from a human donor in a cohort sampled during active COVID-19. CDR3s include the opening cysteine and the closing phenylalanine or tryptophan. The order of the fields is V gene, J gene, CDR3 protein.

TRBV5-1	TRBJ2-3	CASSIGLAGGTTDTQYF
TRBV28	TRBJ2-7	CASSPSGGPPYEQYF
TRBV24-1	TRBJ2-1	CATKGRRDNEQFF
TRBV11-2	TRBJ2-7	CASSLDRYGLGKSYEQYF
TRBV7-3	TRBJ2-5	CASSLSGTRSETQYF
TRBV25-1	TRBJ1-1	CASMPGGGTEAFF
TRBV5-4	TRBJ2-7	CASSPGGNSYEQYF
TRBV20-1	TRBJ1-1	CSPDREAFF
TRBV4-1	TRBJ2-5	CASSYSITLETQYF
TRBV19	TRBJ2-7	CASSIDLAGGIDEQYF